This T cell receptor beta chain was obtained from a study of T cells in Graves' hyperthyroidism and ophthalmopathy (dated by TCRdb to the late 2010s). Study-level background: Peripheral blood samples were taken at initial diagnosis, before any treatment was given. To identify TCR V-J signatures that set the groups apart, the researchers used a discovery cohort of 95 to 100 patients, made up of roughly 40 with Graves' ophthalmopathy and 57 with stable Graves' hyperthyroidism. The roughly 100 discovery patients were randomly divided into training and test sets at a 7:3 ratio. The study also compared thyroid tissue and blood T-cell repertoires from 6 or 7 Graves' hyperthyroidism patients. Once sampling was done, hyperthyroidism patients were given methimazole at a starting dose of 30 mg daily, whereas ophthalmopathy patients were given high-dose intravenous methylprednisolone. The paper describes TCR Vbeta CDR3 sequencing of around 130 peripheral blood samples, made up of approximately 40 ophthalmopathy patients, 70 to 75 hyperthyroidism patients and 17 progressor patients. An independent validation cohort of 18 to 20 hyperthyroidism patients and over 15 patients who later progressed to ophthalmopathy tested prospective prediction of ophthalmopathy.

The V and J ends are trimmed by 3 bases and 0 bases, leaving 16 bases between them. The CDR3 numbers 17 residues from cysteine through phenylalanine. The sequence is cut down to CDR3 DNA, 51 bases in frame from base 1. CDR1 SGDLS and CDR2 YYNGEE are derived from the germline V gene. This clonotype came up many times. Its antigen has not been determined. Per-base quality was not reported, and no clone a single base away is much larger than it. Amplification of TCR beta CDR3 regions was carried out from RNA transcripts. A first-round RT-PCR of the TCR CDR3 used the HTBI primer set with the Qiagen OneStep RT-PCR kit. A second multiplex PCR round built the libraries, followed by size selection and purification. Sequencing of the libraries was done on an Illumina HiSeq2000 using paired-end 100 bp reads. The study's processing was this. SOAPnuke was used to process the raw data, with reads discarded if the reads contained adapters or uncalled bases, had a mean Phred below 15, or lacked an exact constant-primer or identifier match. High-quality paired reads were merged with COPE v1.2.5, and unique nucleotide sequences were defined as clonotypes. Clonotypes were aligned to IMGT TRBV, TRBD and TRBJ reference segments using MiTCR v1.1. The analysis was restricted to V-J combinations with a frequency above 0.0001, which together covered 99.2% of the repertoires. The TCS score was defined as F50 (clonal expansion) divided by E x V (chaos), with BLOSUM62-based TCRdist calculated between CDR3 peptides within each V-J. Welch's t-statistics and random forest reduced 450 to 600 V-J features to 13, which were used in a naive Bayes classifier (R e1071). TCRdb reanalyzed the raw reads on its own, using fastp at Q25 for trimming and MiXCR for clone calling, and kept in-frame beta chains. Here each entry gathers all rows of one CDR3 protein and keeps the most common genes and DNA. The V and J calls, along with clone size, are taken from TCRdb and not from the paper's own processing. The sample profile shows around 500,000 distinct CDR3 sequences; about 14% of them were found once. Of the sample, approximately 15% is held by the ten largest clones.

Stable Graves' hyperthyroidism was defined as the absence of progression to ophthalmopathy over 18 months of follow-up. Hyperthyroidism patients were newly diagnosed, with disease duration under 2 months, and aged 18 to 65 years. The study excluded patients with uncontrolled infections, other autoimmune diseases, pregnancy or lactation. Diagnoses were based on clinical symptoms, serum thyroxine and TRAb, thyroid ultrasound and orbital computed tomography. Ficoll-Paque density gradient centrifugation was used to isolate PBMCs from 9.5 to 10 ml of fresh peripheral blood. Trizol reagent was used to extract total RNA, and RNA quality was then checked on an Agilent 2100 Bioanalyzer. What the study reported, not specific to this receptor: A model built on a 13 V-J signature distinguished ophthalmopathy from stable hyperthyroidism, reaching 85% to 90% sensitivity and 81.08% specificity in cross-validation and 80%/75% in testing. No statistical method was used to fix the sample size in advance, and group allocation was not hidden from the investigators. During validation, the model predicted progression to ophthalmopathy a median of approximately six months ahead of onset, with roughly 65% sensitivity and roughly 75% specificity. Most expanded thyroid clonotypes (frequency above 0.001) were also found in blood, which suggests that blood repertoires may mirror thyroid immune responses.

The chain employs TRBV9 and TRBJ2-1; the D region possibly corresponds to TRBD2 (6 bases align). Sequencing was performed on blood. This TCR derives from a middle-aged woman with Graves' hyperthyroidism. The DNA sequence reads TGTGCCAGCAGCGATGACGTAGCGGTTAGCTCCTACAATGAGCAGTTCTTC. It specifies CASSDDVAVSSYNEQFF.